A single sample gave rise to the 20 T cell receptor beta chains below, sequenced in a study of T cell clusters in autoimmune cytopenias. TRB amplification used around 260 ng of peripheral blood genomic DNA. Multiplex touch-down PCR amplified TRB using TRB-A and TRB-B pools in one tube. TCRdb re-called the multiplex PCR reads and gives one entry per CDR3 protein, without DNA. This table holds about 6,800 distinct CDR3 sequences. Input material: peripheral blood. The source of these receptors is a human donor with an autoimmune cytopenia or autoimmune hepatitis (not recorded which).

The V and J genes are TRBV27 and TRBJ2-1; TCRdb's D gene call, TRBD2, goes unchecked for lack of DNA. The CDR3 loop spans 14 amino acids. Looked up from germline, CDR1 is MNHEY and CDR2 is SMNVEV (reference sequence). The CDR3: CASSSPAGDNEQFF.

The rearrangement links TRBV7-9 to TRBJ2-1; the D call of TRBD2 rests on TCRdb alone, since no DNA is present to check it. Looked up from germline, CDR1 is SEHNR and CDR2 is FQNEAQ (reference sequence). The CDR3 runs to 16 residues. The CDR3: CASSLFKGRDYNEQFF.

The V gene is TRBV27, the J gene TRBJ2-3; the D gene TCRdb calls, TRBD1, cannot be checked with no DNA. Germline CDR1 and CDR2: MNHEY and SMNVEV (reference sequence). The CDR3 is 15 residues long. This CDR3 is CASSLDRGGTDTQYF.

This clonotype registers medium-sized by frequency. The genes are TRBV5-4 and TRBJ2-2. CDR3 length: 15 amino acids. Per germline, CDR1 SGHNT and CDR2 YYREEE (reference sequence). This CDR3 reads CASSFLYGDTGELFF.

This clonotype is identified as medium-sized (0.01 to 0.1%) from frequency. The gene calls are TRBV6-5 and TRBJ1-6. From germline, CDR1 is MNHEY and CDR2 SVGAGI. The CDR3 contains 13 residues. CDR3: CASCSSYNSPLHF.

This clonotype is called medium-sized based on its frequency. The J gene is TRBJ2-2, the V gene TRBV6-6; without DNA, the TCRdb call of TRBD2 cannot be checked. Germline CDR1 is MNHNY and CDR2 is SVGAGI (reference sequence). The CDR3 has 13 residues. CDR3 sequence reads: CASRGSFAGELFF.

The genes are TRBV20-1 and TRBJ2-7; as DNA is missing, the TRBD2 call by TCRdb cannot be tested. Germline CDR1 is DFQATT and CDR2 is SNEGSKA (reference sequence). This CDR3 has 14 amino acids. The CDR3 loop reads CSALPHGTHYEQYF.

The chain carries TRBV30 and TRBJ2-7; the D call of TRBD1 rests on TCRdb alone, since no DNA is present to check it. Looked up from germline, CDR1 is GTSNPN and CDR2 is SVGIG (reference sequence). The CDR3 sequence is 14 residues long. CDR3 sequence: CAWDRASPGGEQYF.

This rearrangement joins TRBV6-5 to TRBJ2-7; there is no DNA to check the TCRdb D call of TRBD1. The CDR3 runs 13 residues. The germline gives CDR1 MNHEY, CDR2 SVGAGI. This CDR3 reads CASSYRSGDEQYF.

The chain carries TRBV6-5 and TRBJ2-1. This CDR3 region has 14 residues. From germline, CDR1 is MNHEY and CDR2 SVGAGI. CDR3 protein: CATRLPESYNEQFF.

V and J are TRBV27 and TRBJ1-2; the D call of TRBD1 rests on TCRdb alone, since no DNA is present to check it. CDR3 length equals 14 residues. Germline V gives CDR1 MNHEY, CDR2 SMNVEV (reference sequence). The CDR3 sequence is CASSRAQGARGYTF.

Its frequency marks this clonotype as medium-sized. This rearrangement joins TRBV6-5 to TRBJ1-2; TCRdb designates TRBD1, a call that cannot be tested without DNA. CDR1 and CDR2 from the germline V gene are MNHEY and SVGAGI. The CDR3 has 12 residues. The CDR3 here is CASSPVGGDYTF.

This chain uses TRBV30 with TRBJ1-6; the D call of TRBD1 rests on TCRdb alone, since no DNA is present to check it. The CDR3 is 12 amino acids. Germline lookup yields CDR1 GTSNPN and CDR2 SVGIG (reference sequence). The CDR3 spells CAWRTGASPLHF.

By frequency, this clonotype registers medium-sized. This sequence joins TRBV10-3 and TRBJ2-2. The CDR3 covers 14 residues. The germline V gene has CDR1 ENHRY and CDR2 SYGVKD. This CDR3 is CAISVMVNTGELFF.

The rearrangement uses TRBV6-1 and TRBJ2-1. Germline V lookup: CDR1 MNHNS, CDR2 SASEGT. The CDR3 is 15 amino acids. CDR3 loop: CASSPVRVGSNEQFF.

The chain joins TRBV6-6 to TRBJ1-1; the TCRdb call, TRBD1, lacks DNA for checking. This CDR3 has 13 amino acids. Per the germline V gene, CDR1 is MNHNY and CDR2 is SVGAGI (reference sequence). CDR3 protein: CASSLGLNTEAFF.

In terms of frequency, this clonotype is medium-sized. The gene calls are TRBV6-5 and TRBJ1-2. The CDR3 is 12 residues long. CDR1 is MNHEY and CDR2 is SVGAGI in the germline V gene. The CDR3 reads CASSATDYGYTF.

The chain couples TRBV4-2 to TRBJ2-5; the TRBD1 assignment by TCRdb is unverifiable without DNA. CDR3 size: 14 residues. Germline CDR1 is LGHNA and CDR2 is YNFKEQ. CDR3: CASSPRGRAREQYF.

The chain couples TRBV6-6 to TRBJ2-1; the TCRdb call, TRBD2, lacks DNA for checking. This CDR3 has 17 amino acids. The germline V gene has CDR1 MNHNY and CDR2 SVGAGI (reference sequence). CDR3 in amino acids: CASSYPPVNMALHEQFF.

V and J are TRBV6-5 and TRBJ1-4; the TCRdb D gene call, TRBD1, has no DNA to confirm it. This CDR3 region has 13 residues. Germline V gives CDR1 MNHEY, CDR2 SVGAGI. CDR3 region: CASRQVGSEKLFF.